This is a list of T cell receptor beta chains from one sample in a study of identical twins' blood T cells. TCRdb used MiXCR to reprocess the 5' RACE reads, holding one entry per CDR3 protein. The sample lists fewer than 450,000 distinct CDR3 sequences, around 30% seen once, with 5.5% to 6.5% in the top ten. Sequences were obtained from PBMCs. Receptors were obtained from a woman between 18 and 49 years old in good health. CDR3s include the opening cysteine and the closing phenylalanine or tryptophan. Each record gives: clone size, D gene, J gene, V gene, CDR3 DNA, CDR3 protein. A D gene is named only where the DNA matches it firmly. The size of a clone is reported for some rows only, either as once, few or many, or as a class for expanded clones.

clone_size: .
d_call: .
j_call: TRBJ2-1
v_call: TRBV11-3
cdr3_nt: TGTGCCAGCAGCTCCCTAGGGATAGTGGTAGAGCAGTTCTTC
cdr3_aa: CASSSLGIVVEQFF

clone_size: .
d_call: .
j_call: TRBJ2-5
v_call: TRBV29-1
cdr3_nt: TGCAGCACCTCCGGGCCTCAAGAGACCCAGTACTTC
cdr3_aa: CSTSGPQETQYF

clone_size: .
d_call: .
j_call: TRBJ1-1
v_call: TRBV29-1
cdr3_nt: TGCAGCGTTTTAGTGGGGAACACTGAAGCTTTCTTT
cdr3_aa: CSVLVGNTEAFF

clone_size: .
d_call: .
j_call: TRBJ2-1
v_call: TRBV23-1
cdr3_nt: TGCGCCAGCAGTCTGAGGGAGGGGGGAGGAAATGAGCAGTTCTTC
cdr3_aa: CASSLREGGGNEQFF

clone_size: .
d_call: TRBD2
j_call: TRBJ2-3
v_call: TRBV20-1
cdr3_nt: TGCAGTGCTACCCCGGCGGGGGGGCTGCCAGATACGCAGTATTTT
cdr3_aa: CSATPAGGLPDTQYF

clone_size: few
d_call: TRBD1
j_call: TRBJ2-7
v_call: TRBV10-3
cdr3_nt: TGTGCCATCAGTGGGTCAGGACAGGACTACGAGCAGTACTTC
cdr3_aa: CAISGSGQDYEQYF

clone_size: once
d_call: .
j_call: TRBJ2-2
v_call: TRBV20-1
cdr3_nt: TGCAGTGCTAGATTTATGGGGAACACCGGGGAGCTGTTTTTT
cdr3_aa: CSARFMGNTGELFF

clone_size: .
d_call: .
j_call: TRBJ1-1
v_call: TRBV7-3
cdr3_nt: TGTGCCAGCAGCTTAGTCGGGGGGCTTCACACTGAAGCTTTCTTT
cdr3_aa: CASSLVGGLHTEAFF

clone_size: few
d_call: .
j_call: TRBJ1-3
v_call: TRBV6-5
cdr3_nt: TGTGCCAGCAGTTTCAGTCCGGGACGCGCGTTCTCTGGAAACACCATATATTTT
cdr3_aa: CASSFSPGRAFSGNTIYF

clone_size: .
d_call: TRBD1
j_call: TRBJ2-1
v_call: TRBV14
cdr3_nt: TGTGCCAGCAGCGAACAGGGGTTCAATGAGCAGTTCTTC
cdr3_aa: CASSEQGFNEQFF

clone_size: few
d_call: .
j_call: TRBJ2-2
v_call: TRBV11-3
cdr3_nt: TGTGCCAGCAGCTTAGCCCAGAACACCGGGGAGCTGTTTTTT
cdr3_aa: CASSLAQNTGELFF

clone_size: many
d_call: .
j_call: TRBJ1-1
v_call: TRBV20-1
cdr3_nt: TGCAGTGCTAGCCCGATAACGGAAGCTTTCTTT
cdr3_aa: CSASPITEAFF

clone_size: few
d_call: TRBD1
j_call: TRBJ2-2
v_call: TRBV7-8
cdr3_nt: TGTGCCAGCAGCTTACAGGGGGCTAACACCGGGGAGCTGTTTTTT
cdr3_aa: CASSLQGANTGELFF

clone_size: few
d_call: TRBD2
j_call: TRBJ2-7
v_call: TRBV10-3
cdr3_nt: TGTGCCATCAGTGACTTAGCGGGGGTCACCTACGAGCAGTACTTC
cdr3_aa: CAISDLAGVTYEQYF

clone_size: many
d_call: TRBD1
j_call: TRBJ1-1
v_call: TRBV19
cdr3_nt: TGTGCCAGTAGGGACAGGGGCGGCACTGAAGCTTTCTTT
cdr3_aa: CASRDRGGTEAFF

clone_size: few
d_call: TRBD2
j_call: TRBJ2-3
v_call: TRBV10-1
cdr3_nt: TGCGCCAGCAGTGAGCCTCTAGCGGGAGCGCAGTATTTT
cdr3_aa: CASSEPLAGAQYF

clone_size: many
d_call: TRBD1
j_call: TRBJ2-3
v_call: TRBV29-1
cdr3_nt: TGCAGCGTTGCCGAGACAGGGTTGTCGGATACGCAGTATTTT
cdr3_aa: CSVAETGLSDTQYF

clone_size: few
d_call: .
j_call: TRBJ1-2
v_call: TRBV12-3/TRBV12-4
cdr3_nt: TGTGCCAGCAGTTTGGGATTAACCCAGGACCATGGCTACACCTTC
cdr3_aa: CASSLGLTQDHGYTF

clone_size: .
d_call: TRBD2
j_call: TRBJ2-1
v_call: TRBV2
cdr3_nt: TGTGCCAGCCCAACCCAGCGGGAGAGGAATGAGCAGTTCTTC
cdr3_aa: CASPTQRERNEQFF

clone_size: .
d_call: .
j_call: TRBJ2-4
v_call: TRBV5-1
cdr3_nt: TGCGCCAGCAGCTTGGGACAGCAAGAAAACATTCAGTACTTC
cdr3_aa: CASSLGQQENIQYF

clone_size: .
d_call: TRBD1
j_call: TRBJ2-7
v_call: TRBV6-5
cdr3_nt: TGTGCCAGCAGTTACTCCACAGGGGCTTCCTACGAGCAGTACTTC
cdr3_aa: CASSYSTGASYEQYF

clone_size: many
d_call: TRBD1
j_call: TRBJ1-1
v_call: TRBV19
cdr3_nt: TGTGCCAGTAGTATCTCGATTCGGACAGGGAACTTAGTGAACACTGAAGCTTTCTTT
cdr3_aa: CASSISIRTGNLVNTEAFF

clone_size: .
d_call: TRBD2
j_call: TRBJ2-1
v_call: TRBV29-1
cdr3_nt: TGCAGCACTACTAGCGGGAAGAATGAGCAGTTCTTC
cdr3_aa: CSTTSGKNEQFF

clone_size: few
d_call: .
j_call: TRBJ1-2
v_call: TRBV12-3/TRBV12-4
cdr3_nt: TGTGCCACCTTTCCGGGCTCGAGAGGTGGCTACACCTTC
cdr3_aa: CATFPGSRGGYTF

clone_size: .
d_call: .
j_call: TRBJ1-5
v_call: TRBV20-1
cdr3_nt: TGCAGTGCTCCCCATGATCAGCCCCAGCATTTT
cdr3_aa: CSAPHDQPQHF

clone_size: .
d_call: .
j_call: TRBJ2-1
v_call: TRBV29-1
cdr3_nt: TGCAGCGCCCTTGGACTCCTCGGTGAGCAGTTCTTC
cdr3_aa: CSALGLLGEQFF

clone_size: .
d_call: .
j_call: TRBJ1-1
v_call: TRBV5-1
cdr3_nt: TGCGCCAGCAGCCTTGGTCAGGGGACCACTGAAGCTTTCTTT
cdr3_aa: CASSLGQGTTEAFF

clone_size: .
d_call: .
j_call: TRBJ1-5
v_call: TRBV7-2
cdr3_nt: TGTGCCAGCACCCGGGACAGCAATCAGCCCCAGCATTTT
cdr3_aa: CASTRDSNQPQHF

clone_size: few
d_call: .
j_call: TRBJ2-7
v_call: TRBV20-1
cdr3_nt: TGCAGTGCTAGGGGGGGCAGTTCCTACGAGCAGTACTTC
cdr3_aa: CSARGGSSYEQYF

clone_size: .
d_call: .
j_call: TRBJ2-7
v_call: TRBV10-1
cdr3_nt: TGCGCCAGCAGTGAGAACCTCCTGGGGGAGCAGTACTTC
cdr3_aa: CASSENLLGEQYF

clone_size: few
d_call: .
j_call: TRBJ1-1
v_call: TRBV20-1
cdr3_nt: TGCAGTGCTAGCGGCAGTTTGAACACTGAAGCTTTCTTT
cdr3_aa: CSASGSLNTEAFF